What follows are 30 T cell receptor beta chains derived from one specimen sequenced in a study of cytomegalovirus exposure and HLA in healthy donors. Data came from immunoSEQ multiplex PCR; TCRdb stores just in-frame clones and leaves some out. This repertoire shows about 150,000 clones, 75% to 90% found once; its top ten account for around 24%. Sequencing was carried out using PBMCs. Source of these receptors: a young man in good health and CMV-seropositive.

The chain joins TRBV5-1 to TRBJ2-5; the match to TRBD1 covers 10 bases. The V gene end was trimmed by 1 base and the J gene end by 5 bases; junction bases not matched to a gene: 8. The germline gives CDR1 SGHRS, CDR2 YFSETQ. CDR3 length: 16 residues. CDR3 amino acids: CASSLNDRGLGETQYF. The CDR3 DNA is TGCGCCAGCAGCTTGAACGACAGGGGGCTCGGGGAGACCCAGTACTTC.

The genes are TRBV19 and TRBJ2-2, with TRBD2 matching 12 bases. The CDR3 totals 16 residues. Germline values: CDR1 LNHDA, CDR2 SQIVND (reference sequence). The V segment lost 1 base and the J segment 4 bases; nucleotides outside the gene matches: 1. CDR3 loop: CASSIGTSGTTGELFF. DNA of the CDR3: TGTGCCAGTAGTATAGGGACTAGCGGGACCACCGGGGAGCTGTTTTTT.

The rearrangement uses TRBV6-1 and TRBJ2-7; D might be TRBD1 (6 bases). CDR1 and CDR2 from the germline V gene are MNHNS and SASEGT. V was pared by 6 bases and J by 0 bases, with 15 bases between. This CDR3 region has 15 residues. CDR3 nucleotides: TGTGCCAGCAGGAGGGAGACAGGAGGCTCCTACGAGCAGTACTTC. Protein product: CASRRETGGSYEQYF.

The chain combines TRBV5-1 with TRBJ2-7, with D perhaps matching TRBD2 (6 bases). The V and J ends lost 2 bases and 4 bases respectively, with 16 bases between them. This CDR3 spans 15 amino acids. CDR1 is SGHRS and CDR2 is YFSETQ in the germline V gene. This CDR3 reads CASSFPRGAGYEQYF. For the CDR3, the DNA is TGCGCCAGCAGCTTTCCCCGCGGGGCGGGATACGAGCAGTACTTC. Using reference TRBV5-1 and TRBJ2-7 for the parts outside the CDR3, the full variable domain is KAGVTQTPRYLIKTRGQQVTLSCSPISGHRSVSWYQQTPGQGLQFLFEYFSETQRNKGNFPGRFSGRQFSNSRSEMNVSTLELGDSALYLCASSFPRGAGYEQYFGPGTRLTVT.

The gene calls are TRBV5-6 and TRBJ2-7; 9 bases are shared with TRBD2. Germline trimming cut 1 base from V and 2 bases from J; bases unmatched to any gene: 4. CDR3 length equals 15 residues. Germline V lookup: CDR1 SGHDT, CDR2 YYEEEE. This CDR3 is CASSLLAGRTYEQYF. The CDR3 nucleotides are TGTGCCAGCAGCTTGCTAGCGGGGCGTACCTACGAGCAGTACTTC.

The CDR3 loop reads CASSSQGAGNSPLHF. Written as DNA, the CDR3 is TGTGCCAGCAGCTCTCAGGGGGCGGGAAATTCACCCCTCCACTTT. J is TRBJ1-6 and V is TRBV9, with 8 bases aligning to TRBD1. This CDR3 is 15 amino acids long. Germline V CDR1 and CDR2: SGDLS, YYNGEE. V was clipped by 4 bases and J by 7 bases; unmatched bases: 7.

This clone came up once. The chain has TRBV4-3 and TRBJ2-3, with D uncertain. CDR1 LGHNA and CDR2 YSLEER come from the germline V gene. V dropped 0 bases and J dropped 5 bases, with 15 bases sitting between them. This CDR3 contains 16 residues. CDR3 residues: CASSQEYGLRGDTQYF. The CDR3 bases are TGCGCCAGCAGCCAAGAGTATGGTTTGCGTGGAGATACGCAGTATTTT.

The chain uses TRBV27 and TRBJ1-5; 8 nucleotides line up with TRBD1. Germline V gene sequence: CDR1 MNHEY, CDR2 SMNVEV (reference sequence). Unmatched junction bases numbered 8, after V lost 6 bases and J lost 7 bases. This CDR3 comprises 14 residues. The CDR3 DNA follows: TGTGCCAGCAGCAAAGTCGGGACAGGACAGCCCCAGCATTTT. The encoded protein is CASSKVGTGQPQHF.

This clone was detected only a few times. The chain has TRBV30 and TRBJ1-5; the D is unclear. The V and J ends lost 0 bases and 0 bases respectively, with 9 bases between them. This CDR3 contains 15 residues. Germline values: CDR1 GTSNPN, CDR2 SVGIG (reference sequence). This chain's CDR3 is CAWSVGADSNQPQHF. In DNA, the CDR3 is TGTGCCTGGAGTGTAGGTGCGGATAGCAATCAGCCCCAGCATTTT.

The rearrangement uses TRBV14 and TRBJ2-7, with 7 bases that match TRBD2. This CDR3 has 15 residues. The V segment lost 2 bases and the J segment 2 bases; nucleotides outside the gene matches: 6. Germline V gives CDR1 SGHDN, CDR2 FVKESK. Here the CDR3 DNA reads TGTGCCAGCAGCCAACTTACTGGGGGGGCCTACGAGCAGTACTTC. This translates into CASSQLTGGAYEQYF.

V and J are TRBV11-2 and TRBJ1-1; no definite D call. The CDR3 has 14 amino acids. The germline V gene has CDR1 SGHAT and CDR2 FQNNGV. Trimming left V 4 bases short and J 5 bases short, with 14 bases between. The CDR3 region is CASSSDLRGTEAFF. CDR3 in DNA: TGTGCCAGCAGCTCGGACTTAAGAGGGACTGAAGCTTTCTTT.

This sequence joins TRBV6-6 and TRBJ2-5; 12 nucleotides agree with TRBD2. The germline V gene encodes CDR1 MNHNY and CDR2 SVGAGI (reference sequence). This CDR3 region has 15 residues. After removal of 5 bases from V and 0 bases from J, the junction contained 1 base not matched to a gene. As DNA, the CDR3 is TGTGCCAGCAGTGGGACTAGCGGGTACCAAGAGACCCAGTACTTC. This translates into CASSGTSGYQETQYF.

V gene TRBV6-5 combines with J gene TRBJ2-7; TRBD1 might be the D (6 bases). Germline V lookup: CDR1 MNHEY, CDR2 SVGAGI. This CDR3 comprises 15 residues. V lost 2 bases to trimming and J lost 2 bases, with 13 bases between them. The CDR3 nucleotides are TGTGCCAGCAGTTACGGGGGCCCTTCTCCCTACGAGCAGTACTTC. Translated: CASSYGGPSPYEQYF.

For the CDR3, the DNA is TGTGCCACCAGCAGAGATATTGGCAGGACCTACGAGCAGTACTTC. Encoded protein: CATSRDIGRTYEQYF. The rearrangement links TRBV15 to TRBJ2-7, with D unresolved. Germline V gene lookup returns CDR1 LNHNV and CDR2 YYDKDF (reference sequence). The CDR3 extends over 15 amino acids. V lost 0 bases to trimming and J lost 2 bases, with 11 bases between them.

The chain combines TRBV29-1 with TRBJ2-1; 9 bases line up with TRBD2. Germline CDR1 SQVTM, CDR2 ANQGSEA. The junction had 10 bases not matched to a gene; V was cut back by 4 bases and J by 9 bases. This CDR3 region has 14 residues. The CDR3 sequence is CSVVGLAGASEQFF. The CDR3 coding sequence is TGCAGCGTTGTGGGGTTAGCGGGAGCTTCTGAGCAGTTCTTC.

The chain has TRBV11-2 and TRBJ1-1; D gene unclear. The CDR3 extends over 15 amino acids. V was trimmed by 3 bases and J by 1 base, leaving 12 bases between them. Per the germline V gene, CDR1 is SGHAT and CDR2 is FQNNGV. The CDR3 here is CASSFTSARNTEAFF. The CDR3 DNA reads TGTGCCAGCAGCTTCACCAGTGCCCGGAACACTGAAGCTTTCTTT.

The chain couples TRBV4-2 to TRBJ2-2; 8 nucleotides align to TRBD2. The CDR3 extends over 17 amino acids. Per germline, CDR1 LGHNA and CDR2 YNFKEQ. Trimming took 3 bases from V and 0 from J; bases not matched to a gene: 6. The CDR3 protein is CASSQETSGTNTGELFF. CDR3 sequence (DNA): TGTGCCAGCAGCCAGGAAACTAGCGGCACGAACACCGGGGAGCTGTTTTTT.

V and J are TRBV5-1 and TRBJ2-1; 9 bases agree with TRBD1. CDR3 size: 15 residues. The V and J ends lost 4 bases and 3 bases, in that order; junction bases with no gene match: 5. Germline V lookup: CDR1 SGHRS, CDR2 YFSETQ. CDR3 bases: TGCGCCAGCAGCGCCGGGACAGGGAACTACAATGAGCAGTTCTTC. It specifies CASSAGTGNYNEQFF.

The CDR3: CASMPGQGAYEQYF. DNA of the CDR3: TGTGCCAGCATGCCGGGACAGGGGGCCTACGAGCAGTACTTC. The chain carries TRBV27 and TRBJ2-7; 11 nucleotides match TRBD1. V was pared by 7 bases and J by 2 bases, with 4 bases of the junction left unmatched. Germline-derived CDR1 and CDR2 are MNHEY and SMNVEV (reference sequence). CDR3 length: 14 residues.

The V gene is TRBV4-1, the J gene TRBJ2-7, with D maybe TRBD2 (6 bases). Between the trimmed V and J ends, which lost 0 bases and 7 bases, there was a span of 19 bases. Germline V gene data show CDR1 as MGHRA and CDR2 as YSYEKL. CDR3 size: 16 residues. In nucleotides, the CDR3 is TGCGCCAGCAGCCAAGAAGGCACCAGCAGGGCGGGAGAGCAGTACTTC. Translation: CASSQEGTSRAGEQYF.

The V gene is TRBV5-5, the J gene TRBJ2-3; TRBD2 agrees at 10 bases. V was pared by 4 bases and J by 5 bases, with 7 bases of the junction left unmatched. The CDR3 runs to 15 residues. Germline lookup yields CDR1 SGHKS and CDR2 YYEKEE (reference sequence). The CDR3 DNA sequence: TGTGCCAGCAGCCATATAGCGGGAGGAGTAGATACGCAGTATTTT. It encodes CASSHIAGGVDTQYF.

The chain couples TRBV4-3 to TRBJ2-3; 11 bases align to TRBD1. V was clipped by 1 base and J by 3 bases; unmatched bases: 9. The CDR3 contains 18 residues. CDR1 is LGHNA, CDR2 YSLEER, per germline. The CDR3 sequence is CASSQGGVRDRGTDTQYF. CDR3 nucleotide sequence: TGCGCCAGCAGCCAAGGAGGGGTCCGGGACAGGGGGACAGATACGCAGTATTTT.

This chain connects TRBV7-3 to TRBJ2-3; 7 bases line up with TRBD1. CDR3 length equals 15 residues. Germline V CDR1 and CDR2: SGHTA, FQGTGA. Trimming cost V 5 bases and J 6 bases; bases outside gene matches: 11. The CDR3 loop is CASSEGQSGIDTQYF. The CDR3 region has the DNA TGTGCCAGCAGCGAGGGACAGTCCGGGATTGATACGCAGTATTTT.

V and J are TRBV4-3 and TRBJ2-7; 7 bases fit TRBD2. Germline CDR1 reads LGHNA; CDR2 reads YSLEER. The CDR3 is made up of 15 amino acids. With 1 base clipped from V and 3 bases from J, the junction kept 6 bases outside the gene matches. This CDR3 is CASSQGAGGNYEQYF. CDR3 nucleotide sequence: TGCGCCAGCAGCCAAGGGGCCGGGGGGAACTACGAGCAGTACTTC.

This clone was observed a single time. This sequence joins TRBV7-2 and TRBJ1-2, with D uncertain. Germline CDR1 and CDR2: SGHTA and FQGNSA. This CDR3 is 12 amino acids long. The V gene lost 6 bases and the J gene lost 0 bases, with 5 bases spanning the gap. The CDR3 bases are TGTGCCAGCAGTTTTACTAACTATGGCTACACCTTC. This gives the protein CASSFTNYGYTF.

The gene calls are TRBV19 and TRBJ2-7; TRBD1 is a possible D gene (6 bases). Germline V lookup: CDR1 LNHDA, CDR2 SQIVND (reference sequence). This CDR3 region has 15 residues. V shed 5 bases and J shed 5 bases, with 19 bases lying between them. The CDR3 region is CASSPRQVRPNEQYF. The CDR3 nucleotides read TGTGCCAGTAGTCCCAGACAGGTCCGCCCCAACGAGCAGTACTTC.

The rearrangement uses TRBV7-6 and TRBJ1-1; D uncertain. V lost 1 base to trimming and J lost 2 bases, with 8 bases between them. Per germline, CDR1 SGHVS and CDR2 FNYEAQ. The CDR3 sequence is 14 residues long. CDR3 residues: CASSLGVLNTEAFF. CDR3 sequence (DNA): TGTGCCAGCAGCTTAGGAGTGCTAAACACTGAAGCTTTCTTT.

This chain uses TRBV6-6 with TRBJ2-3; D is unclear. The CDR3 extends over 12 amino acids. Germline V gene data show CDR1 as MNHNY and CDR2 as SVGAGI (reference sequence). Trimming removed 5 bases from V and 3 bases from J, with 6 bases in between. CDR3 DNA sequence: TGTGCCAGCAGTGCAGTGACAGATACGCAGTATTTT. This translates into CASSAVTDTQYF.

The genes are TRBV18 and TRBJ1-5; D not certain. The CDR3 runs 17 residues. V was clipped by 8 bases and J by 0 bases, with 20 bases between them. Per the germline V gene, CDR1 is KGHSH and CDR2 is LQKENI. In DNA, the CDR3 is TGTGCCAGCCGGCTGGGAGTAGGCAGAAATAGCAATCAGCCCCAGCATTTT. The encoded protein is CASRLGVGRNSNQPQHF.

The chain carries TRBV7-9 and TRBJ2-3; TRBD2 agrees at 10 bases. Looked up from germline, CDR1 is SEHNR and CDR2 is FQNEAQ (reference sequence). The trim removed 0 bases at V and 6 bases at J, leaving 0 bases unmatched. There are 14 residues in the CDR3. CDR3 sequence (DNA): TGTGCCAGCAGCTTAGCTAGCGGGAGGGATACGCAGTATTTT. Translating it yields CASSLASGRDTQYF.